The 14 T cell receptor beta chains below come from one sample, sequenced in a study of PD-1 blockade in mismatch repair-deficient tumors. This table comes from immunoSEQ multiplex PCR, and its TCRdb copy is limited to in-frame clones, with some not included. The sample holds around 130,000 clones, about nine tenths seen once. The material sequenced was peripheral blood, taken approximately 72 weeks after starting pembrolizumab. The receptors come from an adult with mismatch repair-deficient cancer.

In the case of this clone: This specimen includes other DNA sequences encoding the same CDR3. The chain uses TRBV19 and TRBJ2-7, with 8 bases aligning to TRBD2. V gave up 3 bases and J gave up 0 bases; unmatched junction bases: 4. Germline V gives CDR1 LNHDA, CDR2 SQIVND (reference sequence). The CDR3 contains 15 residues. The CDR3 loop reads CASSITSGSSYEQYF. CDR3 coding DNA: TGTGCCAGTAGTATCACTAGCGGATCCTCCTACGAGCAGTACTTC.

CDR3 DNA: TGTGCCACCAGCAGAAAATGGACCTCTATCTACTCCTACGAGCAGTACTTC. Translation: CATSRKWTSIYSYEQYF. This sequence joins TRBV15 and TRBJ2-7; no clear D gene. This CDR3 region has 17 residues. The germline CDR1 and CDR2 sequences are LNHNV and YYDKDF (reference sequence). The V and J ends lost 2 bases and 0 bases respectively, with 17 bases between them.

V usage is TRBV6-6 and J usage is TRBJ2-7; TRBD2 matches 8 bases. The V gene end was trimmed by 3 bases and the J gene end by 2 bases; junction bases not matched to a gene: 3. Germline assignment: CDR1 MNHNY and CDR2 SVGAGI (reference sequence). The CDR3 runs 14 residues. Here the CDR3 reads CASSYQREPYEQYF. CDR3 nucleotides: TGTGCCAGCAGTTATCAGCGGGAGCCCTACGAGCAGTACTTC.

The chain joins TRBV30 to TRBJ1-1; D might be TRBD1 (5 bases). The CDR3 loop spans 12 amino acids. V lost 5 bases and J lost 4, with 11 bases in between. The germline V gene has CDR1 GTSNPN and CDR2 SVGIG (reference sequence). CDR3 in amino acids: CAWGRVSTEAFF. The CDR3 bases are TGTGCCTGGGGCAGGGTGAGCACTGAAGCTTTCTTT.

A few counts support this clone. This sequence joins TRBV6-5 and TRBJ2-3, with 11 positions matching TRBD1. CDR1 and CDR2 (germline): MNHEY, SVGAGI. This CDR3 is 15 amino acids long. V dropped 2 bases and J dropped 5; count of bases not matched to a gene: 3. CDR3 sequence: CASSYGTGGVDTQYF. The CDR3 region has the DNA TGTGCCAGCAGTTACGGGACAGGGGGGGTAGATACGCAGTATTTT.

This sequence joins TRBV25-1 and TRBJ2-1, with a weak D call TRBD1 (6 bases). The CDR3 runs 12 residues. The germline gives CDR1 MGHDK, CDR2 SYGVNS. Deletions cut 9 bases from V and 4 bases from J, with 10 bases between. The CDR3 reads CASERGYNEQFF. The CDR3, as DNA: TGTGCCAGTGAAAGGGGGTACAATGAGCAGTTCTTC.

This clone has more than one count but fewer than ten. The rearrangement uses TRBV28 and TRBJ1-2; D not certain. The V end lost 8 bases, the J end lost 7 bases, and 11 bases lay between the germline ends. CDR1 is MDHEN, CDR2 SYDVKM, per germline. The CDR3 is 11 residues long. This chain's CDR3 is CASRSRLGYTF. CDR3 nucleotide sequence: TGTGCCAGCCGCTCTAGACTTGGCTACACCTTC.

The rearrangement links TRBV5-1 to TRBJ2-2; D gene ambiguous. Per the germline V gene, CDR1 is SGHRS and CDR2 is YFSETQ. The CDR3 contains 16 residues. Trimming stripped 2 bases from V and 1 base from J, with 12 bases between. CDR3 residues: CASSFTVDMNTGELFF. CDR3 in DNA: TGCGCCAGCAGCTTTACCGTCGACATGAACACCGGGGAGCTGTTTTTT. Drawing the rest from reference TRBV5-1 and TRBJ2-2, the complete variable domain is KAGVTQTPRYLIKTRGQQVTLSCSPISGHRSVSWYQQTPGQGLQFLFEYFSETQRNKGNFPGRFSGRQFSNSRSEMNVSTLELGDSALYLCASSFTVDMNTGELFFGEGSRLTVL.

This rearrangement joins TRBV27 to TRBJ2-3; D might be TRBD2 (6 bases). V gave up 6 bases and J gave up 1 base, with 14 bases separating them. Germline V gene lookup returns CDR1 MNHEY and CDR2 SMNVEV (reference sequence). CDR3 size: 15 residues. The CDR3 loop reads CASSIERVGTDTQYF. The CDR3 coding sequence is TGTGCCAGCAGCATAGAGCGGGTCGGCACAGATACGCAGTATTTT.

This clone was picked up one time. At the DNA level, this CDR3 is encoded by other sequences in the same sample as well. The chain couples TRBV6-5 to TRBJ2-1; tentative D call: TRBD2 (5 bases). The germline V gene encodes CDR1 MNHEY and CDR2 SVGAGI. CDR3 length: 13 residues. The V end was cut by 5 bases, the J end by 3 bases, with 8 bases between. Written as DNA, the CDR3 is TGTGCCAGCAGTCTCCGGGACTACAATGAGCAGTTCTTC. Residues: CASSLRDYNEQFF.

The chain employs TRBV9 and TRBJ2-7; 8 bases agree with TRBD2. Germline trimming cut 4 bases from V and 5 bases from J; bases unmatched to any gene: 8. CDR3 length equals 14 residues. Germline V gene lookup returns CDR1 SGDLS and CDR2 YYNGEE. This chain's CDR3 is CASSISGNLDEQYF. The CDR3 DNA reads as TGTGCCAGCAGCATTAGCGGGAATCTCGACGAGCAGTACTTC. The variable domain in full, with the rest retrieved from reference TRBV9 and TRBJ2-7, is DSGVTQTPKHLITATGQRVTLRCSPRSGDLSVYWYQQSLDQGLQFLIQYYNGEERAKGNILERFSAQQFPDLHSELNLSSLELGDSALYFCASSISGNLDEQYFGPGTRLTVT.

V and J are TRBV6-4 and TRBJ2-3; no firm D call. The CDR3 loop spans 13 amino acids. V lost 6 bases and J lost 2, with 9 bases in between. CDR1 and CDR2 from the germline V gene are MRHNA and SNTAGT. The CDR3 coding sequence is TGTGCCAGCAGGGGCGGCCCCACAGATACGCAGTATTTT. Translation: CASRGGPTDTQYF.

V and J are TRBV28 and TRBJ2-1, with TRBD2 matching 14 bases. Germline V lookup: CDR1 MDHEN, CDR2 SYDVKM. CDR3 length: 17 amino acids. The V gene end was trimmed by 2 bases and the J gene end by 3 bases; junction bases not matched to a gene: 3. As DNA, the CDR3 is TGTGCCAGCAGTTTAGGGACTAGCGGGAGTGTCTACAATGAGCAGTTCTTC. Its protein product is CASSLGTSGSVYNEQFF.

V gene TRBV10-3 combines with J gene TRBJ2-7, with TRBD2 matching over 15 bases. Germline V gene lookup returns CDR1 ENHRY and CDR2 SYGVKD. The length of the CDR3 is 18 residues. The V segment lost 0 bases and the J segment 3 bases; nucleotides outside the gene matches: 6. The CDR3: CAISESFGTSGRIYEQYF. The CDR3 DNA reads as TGTGCCATCAGTGAGTCGTTTGGGACTAGCGGGAGGATCTACGAGCAGTACTTC.